This entry lists 26 T cell receptor beta chains sequenced from one sample in a study of beta chain features in type 1 diabetes. All of the isolated RNA was reverse transcribed, so expressed TCRB transcripts were sequenced. Sequencing used immunoSEQ multiplex PCR; TCRdb keeps in-frame clones, though not all of them. The sample contains roughly 150,000 clones, 8% to 9.5% of which appear only once. Their antigen targets remain unknown. Findings and limits, study-wide: Type 1 diabetes patients had TCRB CDR3s that were shorter (moderately but significantly so) in all four CD4+ subsets.

The sequenced material came from central memory CD4+ T cells from blood. These receptors were collected from a woman aged 18-29 years with type 1 diabetes.

This clone is judged medium-sized. The rearrangement links TRBV27 to TRBJ2-1; D is perhaps TRBD2 (5 bases). Between the trimmed V and J ends, which lost 2 bases and 0 bases, there was a span of 17 bases. Germline loops: CDR1 MNHEY, CDR2 SMNVEV (reference sequence). CDR3 length equals 18 residues. CDR3 nucleotide sequence: TGTGCCAGCAGTTTAGGGCTGGAGGCGACCCGCTCCTACAATGAGCAGTTCTTC. Translated, it gives CASSLGLEATRSYNEQFF.

The chain employs TRBV25-1 and TRBJ1-2; D perhaps matches TRBD1 (6 bases). Germline V gene sequence: CDR1 MGHDK, CDR2 SYGVNS. The CDR3 extends over 15 amino acids. V was trimmed by 4 bases and J by 6 bases, leaving 18 bases between them. Here the CDR3 reads CASSGRTGPGDGYTF. The CDR3 nucleotides are TGTGCCAGCAGTGGGCGGACGGGCCCAGGGGATGGCTACACCTTC.

This clone turned up a few times. The chain has TRBV28 and TRBJ1-2, with 8 bases that match TRBD1. Germline CDR1 is MDHEN and CDR2 is SYDVKM. This CDR3 has 14 residues. V lost 5 bases and J lost 4; bases outside the gene matches: 6. The CDR3 DNA reads TGTGCCAGCAGTACTCCGGGACAGGTCTATGGCTACACCTTC. Its translation is CASSTPGQVYGYTF.

The chain has TRBV5-6 and TRBJ2-4; 13 bases match TRBD2. Looked up from germline, CDR1 is SGHDT and CDR2 is YYEEEE. The trim removed 4 bases at V and 12 bases at J, leaving 10 bases unmatched. The CDR3 sequence is 15 residues long. CDR3: CASSPGTSGIRPQYF. Written as DNA, the CDR3 is TGTGCCAGCAGCCCCGGGACTAGCGGGATCAGGCCTCAGTACTTC.

This clone appeared a few times. This sequence joins TRBV28 and TRBJ2-1; 8 positions match TRBD2. Germline loops: CDR1 MDHEN, CDR2 SYDVKM. The CDR3 is 17 residues long. The trim removed 2 bases at V and 5 bases at J, leaving 11 bases unmatched. The CDR3 reads CASSLPPQSGGNNEQFF. The CDR3 coding sequence is TGTGCCAGCAGTTTACCCCCTCAAAGCGGGGGAAACAATGAGCAGTTCTTC.

The chain joins TRBV19 to TRBJ2-3; 10 bases are shared with TRBD2. The J segment lost 4 bases and the V segment lost 8 bases, leaving 6 bases of the junction unmatched. Germline CDR1 LNHDA, CDR2 SQIVND (reference sequence). CDR3 size: 14 residues. CDR3 DNA sequence: TGTGCCAGTCAAGCGGGAGGGGCGTCAGATACGCAGTATTTT. Translated, it gives CASQAGGASDTQYF.

The CDR3 here is CASSRTSGSTDTQYF. The CDR3 coding sequence is TGTGCCAGCAGCCGGACTAGCGGTAGCACAGATACGCAGTATTTT. The V and J genes are TRBV16 and TRBJ2-3; TRBD2 matches 10 bases. V lost 4 bases, J lost 0 bases, and 1 base stayed unmatched. The germline V gene encodes CDR1 KGHSY and CDR2 FQNENV. The CDR3 runs 15 residues. Full variable domain (missing parts from reference TRBV16 and TRBJ2-3): GEEVAQTPKHLVRGEGQKAKLYCAPIKGHSYVFWYQQVLKNEFKFLISFQNENVFDETGMPKERFSAKCLPNSPCSLEIQATKLEDSAVYFCASSRTSGSTDTQYFGPGTRLTVL.

This clone occurred a few times. This chain links TRBV13 with TRBJ2-1, with D perhaps TRBD1 (5 bases). The V and J ends lost 2 bases and 7 bases respectively, with 9 bases between them. CDR3 length equals 13 residues. The germline V gene encodes CDR1 PRHDT and CDR2 FYEKMQ (reference sequence). The CDR3 DNA sequence: TGTGCCAGCAGCTTACACTCAGGGAATGAGCAGTTCTTC. Residues: CASSLHSGNEQFF.

This clone occurred a few times. This chain uses TRBV28 with TRBJ2-7; 10 bases are a match to TRBD1. V trimming: 5 bases; J trimming: 5 bases; junction bases outside the gene matches: 9. The CDR3 has 15 amino acids. The V gene's germline CDR1 is MDHEN and CDR2 SYDVKM. The CDR3 sequence: CASSRPGTGVHEQYF. The CDR3 nucleotides are TGTGCCAGCAGTAGACCCGGGACAGGGGTCCACGAGCAGTACTTC. The complete variable domain, with remaining parts taken from reference TRBV28 and TRBJ2-7, reads DVKVTQSSRYLVKRTGEKVFLECVQDMDHENMFWYRQDPGLGLRLIYFSYDVKMKEKGDIPEGYSVSREKKERFSLILESASTNQTSMYLCASSRPGTGVHEQYFGPGTRLTVT.

As to this clone: This may come from a read error, since a much larger clone is one base off. This chain links TRBV5-4 with TRBJ2-1; 12 bases match TRBD2. V was pared by 0 bases and J by 0 bases, with 7 bases of the junction left unmatched. The CDR3 extends over 19 amino acids. Germline CDR1 is SGHNT and CDR2 is YYREEE (reference sequence). The CDR3 here is CASSLEASGGASSYNEQFF. The DNA for the CDR3 is TGTGCCAGCAGCTTGGAGGCTAGCGGGGGGGCCTCCTCCTACAATGAGCAGTTCTTC.

There are a few counts of this clone. The chain couples TRBV11-2 to TRBJ2-7; the match to TRBD2 covers 8 bases. Unmatched junction bases numbered 6, after V lost 4 bases and J lost 4 bases. The germline V gene encodes CDR1 SGHAT and CDR2 FQNNGV. This CDR3 has 14 residues. The chain's CDR3 is CASSSAGDPYEQYF. CDR3 bases: TGTGCCAGCAGCTCAGCGGGAGACCCGTACGAGCAGTACTTC.

This clone turned up a few times. V and J are TRBV7-2 and TRBJ2-1; TRBD2 agrees at 9 bases. The CDR3 has 15 residues. Germline loops: CDR1 SGHTA, CDR2 FQGNSA. With 1 base clipped from V and 5 bases from J, the junction kept 3 bases outside the gene matches. CDR3 in DNA: TGTGCCAGCAGCTTAGAGCGGGGGGCTAACAATGAGCAGTTCTTC. This gives the protein CASSLERGANNEQFF.

This chain joins TRBV7-9 and TRBJ2-3, with a tentative D call TRBD1 (6 bases). The V gene lost 1 base and the J gene lost 7 bases, with 12 bases spanning the gap. The CDR3 consists of 14 residues. CDR1 and CDR2 from the germline V gene are SEHNR and FQNEAQ (reference sequence). CDR3 region: CASSLDMGANTQYF. CDR3 DNA sequence: TGTGCCAGCAGCTTAGATATGGGGGCGAATACGCAGTATTTT.

This clone turned up a few times. The chain is built from TRBV6-6 and TRBJ2-3; D ambiguous. Germline V CDR1 and CDR2: MNHNY, SVGAGI (reference sequence). V was clipped by 6 bases and J by 6 bases, with 10 bases between them. The CDR3 has 12 amino acids. This CDR3 reads CASSPRVDTQYF. The CDR3 DNA follows: TGTGCCAGCAGCCCCCGGGTGGATACGCAGTATTTT.

This chain uses TRBV29-1 with TRBJ2-1; TRBD2 agrees at 8 bases. V lost 6 bases to trimming and J lost 7 bases; unmatched junction nucleotides: 26. CDR1 and CDR2 (germline): SQVTM, ANQGSEA. This CDR3 has 19 residues. CDR3 sequence: CSVAGSDTGTRKHSNEQFF. The DNA for the CDR3 is TGCAGCGTAGCCGGATCTGACACCGGGACTAGAAAACATTCTAATGAGCAGTTCTTC.

The chain employs TRBV18 and TRBJ1-1, with D possibly being TRBD1 (5 bases). V was clipped by 6 bases and J by 1 base, with 9 bases between them. The CDR3 contains 13 residues. The germline V gene encodes CDR1 KGHSH and CDR2 LQKENI. The CDR3 region has the DNA TGTGCCAGCTCGGAGGGGAGGAACACTGAAGCTTTCTTT. This codes for CASSEGRNTEAFF.

The rearrangement uses TRBV14 and TRBJ1-6; a possible D gene is TRBD1 (6 bases). The germline gives CDR1 SGHDN, CDR2 FVKESK. The CDR3 contains 14 residues. Deletions cut 1 base from V and 12 bases from J, with 13 bases between. DNA for the CDR3: TGTGCCAGCAGCCAAGGGCAAGGGGGTCTACCCCTCCACTTT. Protein: CASSQGQGGLPLHF.

The chain couples TRBV7-2 to TRBJ1-6; 9 bases agree with TRBD1. Germline CDR1 SGHTA, CDR2 FQGNSA. This CDR3 spans 15 amino acids. J lost 10 bases, V lost 5 bases, and 9 bases had no gene match. The CDR3 reads CASSPDRGPGSPLHF. In DNA, the CDR3 is TGTGCCAGCAGCCCGGACAGGGGCCCGGGGTCACCCCTCCACTTT. Complete variable domain (other parts from reference TRBV7-2 and TRBJ1-6): GAGVSQSPSNKVTEKGKDVELRCDPISGHTALYWYRQSLGQGLEFLIYFQGNSAPDKSGLPSDRFSAERTGGSVSTLTIQRTQQEDSAVYLCASSPDRGPGSPLHFGNGTRLTVT.

This clone was picked up a small number of times. The CDR3 is CASSIAGGLREQYF. As DNA, the CDR3 is TGTGCCAGTAGTATAGCGGGAGGGCTACGGGAGCAGTACTTC. This rearrangement joins TRBV19 to TRBJ2-7; TRBD2 aligns across 8 bases. V lost 1 base and J lost 7; bases outside the gene matches: 6. Germline V gene data show CDR1 as LNHDA and CDR2 as SQIVND (reference sequence). The CDR3 loop spans 14 amino acids.

This clone was counted between two and nine times. The chain is built from TRBV13 and TRBJ2-2, with TRBD1 as a possible D gene (5 bases). The CDR3 runs to 15 residues. V dropped 5 bases and J dropped 1 base, with 11 bases sitting between them. Germline values: CDR1 PRHDT, CDR2 FYEKMQ (reference sequence). Here the CDR3 DNA reads TGTGCCAGCAGCCCCGAGACAGTGAACACCGGGGAGCTGTTTTTT. Residues: CASSPETVNTGELFF.

This clone was recorded at least ten times. The DNA of the CDR3 is TGCAGCGTTGTCGCTAGCGGGAGGGCGGATACGCAGTATTTT. Its translation is CSVVASGRADTQYF. The chain uses TRBV29-1 and TRBJ2-3; 12 bases fit TRBD2. The CDR3 has 14 residues. Looked up from germline, CDR1 is SQVTM and CDR2 is ANQGSEA. The V gene end was trimmed by 4 bases and the J gene end by 6 bases; junction bases not matched to a gene: 5.

The chain joins TRBV10-1 to TRBJ2-5; tentatively, D is TRBD1 (5 bases). V lost 3 bases to trimming and J lost 7 bases, with 15 bases between them. CDR1 is WNHNN and CDR2 is SYGVQD in the germline V gene (reference sequence). CDR3 size: 14 residues. CDR3 amino acids: CASSETTKRGTQYF. As DNA, the CDR3 is TGCGCCAGCAGTGAAACGACAAAAAGGGGGACCCAGTACTTC.

The V call is TRBV9, the J call TRBJ2-5, with D perhaps matching TRBD1 (5 bases). This CDR3 is built from 14 residues. The V gene's germline CDR1 is SGDLS and CDR2 YYNGEE. V lost 5 bases and J lost 1, with 12 bases in between. The CDR3 DNA reads as TGTGCCAGCAGTTTAGGGGCAGCCCAAGAGACCCAGTACTTC. Protein product: CASSLGAAQETQYF.

The chain joins TRBV7-2 to TRBJ2-2; D gene uncertain. V was clipped by 5 bases and J by 6 bases, with 19 bases between them. The CDR3 consists of 16 residues. CDR1 SGHTA and CDR2 FQGNSA come from the germline V gene. Here the CDR3 DNA reads TGTGCCAGCAGCCAAGAAGCGCGGCAGATCTCCGGGGAGCTGTTTTTT. As protein: CASSQEARQISGELFF.

Only a few counts were recorded for this clone. Germline and junction disagree at one end, which may indicate a read error. J is TRBJ2-1 and V is TRBV5-6; D gene uncertain. This CDR3 has 11 residues. Germline V gives CDR1 SGHDT, CDR2 YYEEEE. CDR3 in DNA: TGTGCCAGCAGCTTCTACCATGAGCAGTTCTTC. Translated, it gives CASSFYHEQFF.

V usage is TRBV28 and J usage is TRBJ1-1, with D perhaps TRBD1 (6 bases). Per the germline V gene, CDR1 is MDHEN and CDR2 is SYDVKM. This CDR3 contains 11 residues. V lost 4 bases and J lost 11, with 11 bases in between. DNA for the CDR3: TGTGCCAGCAGTTACAGGGTGGGTGCTTTCTTT. Translating gives CASSYRVGAFF.